The source of this T cell receptor beta chain is a study of identifying expanded T cells in peripheral blood. Trimming cost V 6 bases and J 3 bases; bases outside gene matches: 7. Germline assignment: CDR1 SGHTA and CDR2 FQGNSA. CDR3 length: 16 amino acids. Study conclusions and caveats: Clone count variance between roughly two-week samples rose with total template count. Differentially abundant clones: around 1.2 between replicates, 16.4 at approximately two weeks, 19 to 20 at four.

Collection occurred without any documented infections or immune events in donors. A few counts support this clone. Its antigen is unidentified. The method was immunoSEQ multiplex PCR; TCRdb's version includes in-frame clones alone and lacks a portion of them. The repertoire holds about 83,000 clones, with about nine tenths as singletons. Sequenced material: blood. The chain couples TRBV7-2 to TRBJ1-5, with TRBD1 matching over 11 bases. This receptor was taken from a person aged 18 to 70 in good health. CDR3 DNA sequence: TGTGCCAGCAGGACCGGACAGGGGGCTATCAATCAGCCCCAGCATTTT. Translated: CASRTGQGAINQPQHF.